This TCR beta chain was sequenced in a study of T cells in Graves' hyperthyroidism and ophthalmopathy (dated 2019 in TCRdb). About the full investigation: Peripheral blood was sampled at the time of initial diagnosis, prior to any treatment. TCR V-J signatures able to tell the groups apart were searched for in a discovery cohort of 100 patients, of whom 43 had Graves' ophthalmopathy and 55 to 65 had stable Graves' hyperthyroidism. Whether ophthalmopathy could be predicted prospectively was tested in an independent validation cohort made up of fewer than 20 hyperthyroidism patients plus 17 patients who later progressed to ophthalmopathy. The roughly 100 discovery patients were randomly divided into training and test sets at a 7:3 ratio. Thyroid tissue and blood T-cell repertoires from six Graves' hyperthyroidism patients were also compared in the study. Following sampling, methimazole starting at 30 mg daily was given to hyperthyroidism patients, and high-dose intravenous methylprednisolone was given to ophthalmopathy patients. TCR Vbeta CDR3 sequencing of roughly 140 peripheral blood samples (43 ophthalmopathy, 75 to 85 hyperthyroidism and roughly 17 progressor patients) is reported in the paper. Results and caveats for the whole study, not just this receptor: During validation, the model predicted progression to ophthalmopathy a median of about 6.5 months ahead of onset, with approximately 71% sensitivity and more than 72% specificity. Most expanded thyroid clonotypes (frequency above 0.001) were also detected in blood, a finding suggesting that blood repertoires may reflect thyroid immune responses. A model built on a 13 V-J signature distinguished ophthalmopathy from stable hyperthyroidism, reaching approximately 89% sensitivity and 81.08% specificity in cross-validation and 80%/75% in testing. No statistical method was used to set the sample size in advance, and investigators knew the group allocation.

From the cysteine through the phenylalanine, the CDR3 covers 15 amino acids. Of the read, only the CDR3 DNA is kept; its 45 bases are in frame from base 1. The junction carries 11 bases between V and J, which are trimmed by 0 bases and 8 bases respectively. CDR1 MNHNY and CDR2 SVGAGI are derived from the germline V gene (reference sequence). A patient counted as having stable Graves' hyperthyroidism if no progression to ophthalmopathy occurred over 18 months of follow-up. Hyperthyroidism patients were aged 18 to 65 years and newly diagnosed, with disease duration of less than 2 months. The study excluded patients with uncontrolled infections, other autoimmune diseases, pregnancy or lactation. Clinical symptoms, serum thyroxine and TRAb, thyroid ultrasound, and orbital computed tomography formed the basis for the diagnoses. Ficoll-Paque density gradient centrifugation was used to isolate PBMCs from 8.5 to 10 ml of fresh peripheral blood. Total RNA was extracted with Trizol reagent, and quality was checked on an Agilent 2100 Bioanalyzer.

This clonotype was seen a few times. Its antigen has not been determined. Nothing much larger sits one base from this clone, and base qualities are not available. TCR beta CDR3 regions were amplified from RNA transcripts. A first-round RT-PCR of the TCR CDR3 used the HTBI primer set with the Qiagen OneStep RT-PCR kit. The libraries were constructed in a second round of multiplex PCR and then size-selected and purified. Sequencing of the libraries was done on an Illumina HiSeq2000 using paired-end 100 bp reads. In the source study's methods: SOAPnuke was used to process the raw data, throwing out any read that contained adapters or uncalled bases, had a mean Phred below 15, or lacked an exact constant-primer or identifier match. COPE v1.2.5 was used to merge the high-quality paired reads, and each unique nucleotide sequence was defined as a clonotype. MiTCR v1.1 was used to align clonotypes to the IMGT TRBV, TRBD and TRBJ reference segments. Analysis was restricted to V-J combinations with a frequency above 0.0001, which covered roughly 99% of repertoires. A TCS score was defined as the ratio of F50 (clonal expansion) to E x V (chaos), with BLOSUM62-based TCRdist applied between CDR3 peptides within each V-J. Welch's t-statistics and random forest reduced some 510 V-J features to some 14, which were used in a naive Bayes classifier (R e1071). The Morisita-Horn index was used to measure how similar the thyroid and blood repertoires were. Using fastp at Q25 and MiXCR, TCRdb reprocessed the public reads and kept productive beta chains. Every distinct CDR3 protein forms one entry, paired with its most common genes and DNA. The V and J calls and clone size are TCRdb's, not the authors'. The table for this sample lists over 700,000 distinct CDR3 sequences; 35% to 40% of them were counted only once. About 8.9% of the sample is in the top ten clones.

Recombination linked TRBV6-6 to TRBJ1-6; the best D guess is TRBD1, with 5 bases matching. The source material was blood. This TCR derives from a young man with Graves' hyperthyroidism. The CDR3 reads as follows: CASSYSPDKDSPLHF. Here is the DNA: TGTGCCAGCAGTTACTCTCCGGACAAGGATTCACCCCTCCACTTT.